This is a list of T cell receptor beta chains from one sample in a study of blood T cell repertoires in COVID-19. This table comes from immunoSEQ multiplex PCR, and its TCRdb copy is limited to in-frame clones, with some not included. The table shows 200,000 or so clones, with about 78% occurring only once. The sequencing input was peripheral blood. The receptors shown here come from a woman in her sixties or seventies with acute or convalescent COVID-19. CDR3s include the opening cysteine and the closing phenylalanine or tryptophan. Each record gives: D gene, V gene, CDR3 protein. A D gene is named only where the DNA matches it firmly.

-	TRBV5-1	CASSLGSTVSGNTIYF
-	TRBV2	CASRRGGDGGYTF
TRBD1	TRBV28	CATLGGTGNSPLHF
-	TRBV5-4	CASSLGGGVNYGYTF
-	TRBV5-6	CASSLGTYSGNTIYF
-	TRBV5-1	CASSLEGGGSPLHF
-	TRBV2	CASSVSGELFF
-	TRBV2	CASSERGMNTEAFF
-	TRBV5-4	CASSRTGGPGNSPLHF
-	TRBV28	CASRGADHSGNTIYF
-	TRBV7-8	CASSLTAGADTQYF
-	TRBV3-1/TRBV3-2	CASSQGYGRARGALNTEAFF
-	TRBV19	CASSIGSATYNEQFF
-	TRBV12-5	CASGPPGVASYNEQFF
-	TRBV12-3/TRBV12-4	CASSRIRDEQYF
-	TRBV5-4	CASSAGTGFNEQFF
TRBD1	TRBV28	CASSFPTSGPGTDSGNTIYF
-	TRBV28	CASTFQGTKETQYF
-	TRBV3-1/TRBV3-2	CASSQDLPPRGTEAFF
-	TRBV2	CASRVLGFPQNTQYF
TRBD2	TRBV6-4	CASSETSGKGTGYTGELFF
TRBD2	TRBV4-1	CASSQGTSGRETQYF
TRBD1	TRBV11-2	CASSSWTGSTYEQYF
-	TRBV6-5	CASNRDHPGSYGYTF
TRBD1	TRBV5-1	CASSTGQGASGNTIYF
-	TRBV19	CASSIPTPANTGELFF
-	TRBV9	CASSVVGHPETGELFF
-	TRBV24-1	CATSRADTQYF
-	TRBV3-1/TRBV3-2	CASSPGSKGNSPLHF
TRBD2	TRBV5-4	CASSPGLEVYEQFF
-	TRBV27	CASSSKKPNEQFF
TRBD2	TRBV30	CAWSVFSGLAGGGLADTQYF